This T cell receptor beta chain originates from a study of identical twins. TCRdb analysed the 5' RACE reads with MiXCR anew, one entry per CDR3 protein. The top ten hold about 0.5% of the sample, which has approximately 550,000 distinct CDR3 sequences, approximately 20% seen once. This clonotype was seen a handful of times. Trimming shortened V by 6 bases and J by 2 bases, and 34 bases separated the two germline ends. This CDR3 spans 21 amino acids. Germline assignment: CDR1 LNHDA and CDR2 SQIVND (reference sequence). These same data were also listed under a study on yellow fever vaccine responses in identical twins.

This TCR derives from a woman aged 18-29 years in good health. Sequencing was done on a sample of CD4+ T cells sorted from blood. The rearrangement links TRBV19 to TRBJ1-1, with a possible D match to TRBD1 (6 bases). This CDR3 is CASSHLYDKAAGQATNTEAFF. DNA of the CDR3: TGTGCCAGTAGCCATCTATACGACAAAGCCGCGGGACAAGCAACCAACACTGAAGCTTTCTTT.